The 27 T cell receptor beta chains in this list originate from one sample, sequenced in a study of a mutant IDH1 vaccine in newly diagnosed glioma. Their target antigens are unknown. Sequencing used immunoSEQ multiplex PCR; TCRdb keeps in-frame clones, though not all of them. The sample includes over 50,000 clones, about 80% of them seen just once. This sample's time point: week 47, end of study. The content of each vaccine dose was 300 ug of mutant IDH1 20-mer peptide, and topical imiquimod accompanied it. This specimen consisted of PBMCs, obtained from a glioma patient whose treatment included an IDH1 peptide vaccine. The receptor source for this set is a middle-aged woman with glioma. Some clones in this sample may be carry-over from other donors' samples.

This CDR3 is CASSEEPKGEKLFF. For the CDR3, the DNA is TGTGCCAGCAGTGAAGAACCTAAGGGGGAAAAACTGTTTTTT. The rearrangement links TRBV25-1 to TRBJ1-4; possibly TRBD1 for D (5 bases). The germline gives CDR1 MGHDK, CDR2 SYGVNS. The CDR3 length is 14 residues. Trimming removed 2 bases at V and 8 bases at J, with 12 bases between.

CDR3 residues: CASSPYQETQYF. CDR3 bases: TGTGCCAGCTCACCATACCAAGAGACCCAGTACTTC. The chain has TRBV18 and TRBJ2-5; D uncertain. Germline V gives CDR1 KGHSH, CDR2 LQKENI. V was clipped by 2 bases and J by 0 bases, with 1 base between them. CDR3 length: 12 amino acids.

The CDR3, as DNA: TGTGCCAGCAGCGACGGGGGAGATACGCAGTATTTT. Encoded protein: CASSDGGDTQYF. The chain recombines TRBV9 with TRBJ2-3; TRBD2 is a possible D gene (6 bases). The V gene lost 3 bases and the J gene lost 5 bases, with 7 bases spanning the gap. CDR3 length: 12 amino acids. Germline V gene data show CDR1 as SGDLS and CDR2 as YYNGEE.

The chain couples TRBV18 to TRBJ2-7, with D maybe TRBD1 (6 bases). Germline V gene data show CDR1 as KGHSH and CDR2 as LQKENI. The V and J ends lost 3 bases and 5 bases respectively, with 14 bases between them. CDR3 length: 14 residues. The CDR3 region is CASSPGQFWNEQYF. The DNA of the CDR3 is TGTGCCAGCTCACCCGGACAGTTCTGGAACGAGCAGTACTTC.

V usage is TRBV7-9 and J usage is TRBJ2-1; TRBD2 is a possible D gene (6 bases). The length of the CDR3 is 15 residues. V gave up 2 bases and J gave up 6 bases, with 14 bases separating them. Germline values: CDR1 SEHNR, CDR2 FQNEAQ (reference sequence). The CDR3: CASSLLRVAANEQFF. As DNA, the CDR3 is TGTGCCAGCAGCTTATTACGAGTAGCGGCCAATGAGCAGTTCTTC.

This chain uses TRBV14 with TRBJ2-5, with D maybe TRBD2 (7 bases). The V and J ends lost 4 bases and 2 bases respectively, with 20 bases between them. This CDR3 is 17 amino acids long. CDR1 and CDR2 from the germline V gene are SGHDN and FVKESK. The CDR3 is CASSPWRGGGGQETQYF. DNA for the CDR3: TGTGCCAGCAGCCCCTGGAGGGGCGGGGGCGGACAAGAGACCCAGTACTTC.

The chain is built from TRBV5-1 and TRBJ2-1; the match to TRBD2 covers 8 bases. Germline assignment: CDR1 SGHRS and CDR2 YFSETQ. The CDR3 covers 16 residues. Trimming removed 0 bases from V and 10 bases from J; junction bases left unmatched: 12. The CDR3 protein is CASSLARALAGREQFF. Here the CDR3 DNA reads TGCGCCAGCAGCTTGGCCCGGGCTCTAGCGGGCAGGGAGCAGTTCTTC.

This clone was observed once. V usage is TRBV5-6 and J usage is TRBJ2-3; 9 bases align to TRBD2. The CDR3 extends over 15 amino acids. Germline lookup yields CDR1 SGHDT and CDR2 YYEEEE. With V trimmed by 6 bases and J by 3 bases, 8 bases remained unmatched. The CDR3 loop reads CASTKDSGGTDTQYF. As DNA, the CDR3 is TGTGCCAGCACCAAAGATAGCGGGGGTACAGATACGCAGTATTTT.

The chain is built from TRBV6-5 and TRBJ1-5, with 7 bases fitting TRBD1. CDR1 is MNHEY and CDR2 is SVGAGI in the germline V gene. Germline trimming cut 5 bases from V and 9 bases from J; bases unmatched to any gene: 13. The CDR3 is 15 residues long. In DNA, the CDR3 is TGTGCCAGCAGTCCGCAGCCCGGGACAGACGGGCCCCAGCATTTT. Its protein is CASSPQPGTDGPQHF.

The rearrangement uses TRBV30 and TRBJ2-6; D ambiguous. The CDR3 is 12 amino acids. Germline V gene data show CDR1 as GTSNPN and CDR2 as SVGIG (reference sequence). V was cut by 8 bases and J by 0 bases, with 5 bases left in between. CDR3 bases: TGTGCCGCCTCCTCTGGGGCCAACGTCCTGACTTTC. It encodes CAASSGANVLTF.

This chain connects TRBV2 to TRBJ2-1; 7 bases are a match to TRBD2. CDR1 is SNHLY and CDR2 is FYNNEI in the germline V gene. The CDR3 totals 15 residues. The V gene end was trimmed by 2 bases and the J gene end by 5 bases; junction bases not matched to a gene: 6. CDR3 sequence reads: CASSEFGGVHNEQFF. The CDR3 coding sequence is TGTGCCAGCAGTGAATTTGGGGGGGTGCACAATGAGCAGTTCTTC.

This clone was observed a few times. The CDR3 spells CAWSSWGDRGITEAFF. CDR3 sequence (DNA): TGTGCCTGGAGTAGCTGGGGGGACAGGGGAATCACTGAAGCTTTCTTT. The chain joins TRBV30 to TRBJ1-1; TRBD1 matches 10 bases. The CDR3 is 16 amino acids. The germline V gene has CDR1 GTSNPN and CDR2 SVGIG (reference sequence). After removal of 2 bases from V and 4 bases from J, the junction contained 10 bases not matched to a gene. The full variable domain, with the rest looked up from reference TRBV30 and TRBJ1-1, is SQTIHQWPATLVQPVGSPLSLECTVEGTSNPNLYWYRQAAGRGLQLLFYSVGIGQISSEVPQNLSASRPQDRQFILSSKKLLLSDSGFYLCAWSSWGDRGITEAFFGQGTRLTVV.

The rearrangement uses TRBV5-6 and TRBJ2-1; possibly TRBD2 for D (6 bases). This CDR3 comprises 17 residues. V was clipped by 1 base and J by 0 bases, with 14 bases between them. The germline gives CDR1 SGHDT, CDR2 YYEEEE. DNA of the CDR3: TGTGCCAGCAGCTTGTTTGTAGCGGCGAGCTCCTACAATGAGCAGTTCTTC. It is translated as CASSLFVAASSYNEQFF.

By frequency in the sample, this clone is medium-sized. The rearrangement uses TRBV7-2 and TRBJ2-7, with a tentative D call TRBD1 (6 bases). CDR1 and CDR2 from the germline V gene are SGHTA and FQGNSA. The length of the CDR3 is 16 residues. V lost 2 bases and J 7 bases, leaving 21 bases between the germline ends. CDR3 protein: CASSLNPPRTGSEQYF. The CDR3 coding sequence is TGTGCCAGCAGCTTAAATCCCCCGCGCACAGGGAGTGAGCAGTACTTC.

The rearrangement uses TRBV7-8 and TRBJ2-2; TRBD1 is a possible D gene (6 bases). Trimming took 4 bases from V and 2 from J, leaving 8 bases between them. Looked up from germline, CDR1 is SGHVS and CDR2 is FQNEAQ. The CDR3 length is 14 residues. The CDR3 DNA is TGTGCCAGCAGCTACAGGGTTAACACCGGGGAGCTGTTTTTT. This encodes CASSYRVNTGELFF.

The chain combines TRBV7-6 with TRBJ2-7; TRBD2 matches 7 bases. Germline assignment: CDR1 SGHVS and CDR2 FNYEAQ. CDR3 length: 16 residues. V lost 2 bases and J lost 3; bases outside the gene matches: 10. CDR3 bases: TGTGCCAGCAGCTTACAGGGAGGGAGGGGAAGCTACGAGCAGTACTTC. Translating it yields CASSLQGGRGSYEQYF. The full variable domain, completed using reference TRBV7-6 and TRBJ2-7, is GAGVSQSPRYKVTKRGQDVALRCDPISGHVSLYWYRQALGQGPEFLTYFNYEAQQDKSGLPNDRFSAERPEGSISTLTIQRTEQRDSAMYRCASSLQGGRGSYEQYFGPGTRLTVT.

The chain couples TRBV29-1 to TRBJ1-4, with D unresolved. V was clipped by 0 bases and J by 8 bases, with 4 bases between them. Germline V gene sequence: CDR1 SQVTM, CDR2 ANQGSEA. The CDR3 totals 11 residues. CDR3 residues: CSVEDGEKLFF. CDR3 in DNA: TGCAGCGTTGAAGATGGGGAAAAACTGTTTTTT.

In regard to this clone: A read error may account for a junction end that differs from germline. The chain is built from TRBV7-7 and TRBJ2-3; 9 bases map to TRBD2. Per germline, CDR1 SSHAT and CDR2 FNYEAQ (reference sequence). This CDR3 has 14 amino acids. As DNA, the CDR3 is TGTGCTAGCAGCTTAGCGGGGGTTGAAGATACGCAGTATTTT. It encodes CASSLAGVEDTQYF.

The chain couples TRBV6-1 to TRBJ2-3; 16 positions agree with TRBD2. The CDR3 is 17 amino acids. Germline CDR1 reads MNHNS; CDR2 reads SASEGT. V lost 1 base and J lost 6; bases outside the gene matches: 4. The CDR3 DNA reads as TGTGCCAGCAGTGAAGGGGGACTAGCGGGGGGGCGGGATACGCAGTATTTT. Protein: CASSEGGLAGGRDTQYF.

The chain uses TRBV7-2 and TRBJ2-6; weak D call: TRBD2 (5 bases). This CDR3 is built from 19 residues. Looked up from germline, CDR1 is SGHTA and CDR2 is FQGNSA. The germline V and J ends were trimmed by 2 bases and 2 bases, with 19 bases remaining between them. The CDR3 DNA follows: TGTGCCAGCAGCTTAAGAGAGCGGAAACTATCTACTGGGGCCAACGTCCTGACTTTC. Residues: CASSLRERKLSTGANVLTF.

This clone came up once. The V gene is TRBV10-1, the J gene TRBJ2-7; 7 nucleotides align to TRBD2. Germline V CDR1 and CDR2: WNHNN, SYGVQD (reference sequence). This CDR3 spans 14 amino acids. Unmatched junction bases numbered 8, after V lost 3 bases and J lost 6 bases. The CDR3 coding sequence is TGCGCCAGCAGTGAATGGCCAGCGGGGCGCGAGCAGTACTTC. Encoded protein: CASSEWPAGREQYF.

The count of this clone is one. The V call is TRBV5-6, the J call TRBJ1-2; 7 nucleotides match TRBD1. The length of the CDR3 is 15 residues. The trim removed 4 bases at V and 4 bases at J, leaving 10 bases unmatched. Germline V lookup: CDR1 SGHDT, CDR2 YYEEEE. The CDR3 loop reads CASSPGTARSYGYTF. The CDR3 nucleotides are TGTGCCAGCAGCCCTGGGACAGCACGATCCTATGGCTACACCTTC.

V and J are TRBV6-5 and TRBJ2-5; D not certain. The CDR3 length is 12 residues. The V and J ends lost 0 bases and 5 bases respectively, with 4 bases between them. CDR1 and CDR2 (germline): MNHEY, SVGAGI. CDR3 DNA: TGTGCCAGCAGTTACTCCGGTGAGACCCAGTACTTC. As protein: CASSYSGETQYF.

V is TRBV19 and J is TRBJ1-1; D is ambiguous. The ends were cut back, 3 bases at V and 1 base at J, with 9 bases in the middle. In germline, CDR1 is LNHDA, CDR2 SQIVND (reference sequence). This CDR3 region has 14 residues. The chain's CDR3 is CASSIGAGNTEAFF. The CDR3 bases are TGTGCCAGTAGTATCGGAGCGGGGAACACTGAAGCTTTCTTT. Looking up the rest from reference TRBV19 and TRBJ1-1 gives the full variable domain: DGGITQSPKYLFRKEGQNVTLSCEQNLNHDAMYWYRQDPGQGLRLIYYSQIVNDFQKGDIAEGYSVSREKKESFPLTVTSAQKNPTAFYLCASSIGAGNTEAFFGQGTRLTVV.

The chain carries TRBV5-1 and TRBJ1-2, with D uncertain. The germline V gene encodes CDR1 SGHRS and CDR2 YFSETQ. This CDR3 is 14 amino acids long. Trimming removed 3 bases from V and 8 bases from J, with 17 bases in between. CDR3 region: CASSSADAARGYTF. The CDR3 region has the DNA TGCGCCAGCAGCTCCGCGGACGCAGCCAGGGGCTACACCTTC.

This clone is a singleton in its sample. The rearrangement links TRBV19 to TRBJ1-2; 8 bases are shared with TRBD1. Germline V gives CDR1 LNHDA, CDR2 SQIVND (reference sequence). CDR3 length: 13 residues. V was clipped by 2 bases and J by 7 bases; unmatched bases: 3. The CDR3 here is CASSIRQGAGYTF. DNA for the CDR3: TGTGCCAGTAGTATAAGGCAGGGGGCTGGCTACACCTTC.

As concerns this clone: The junction differs from germline at one of its ends, possibly a read error. The rearrangement uses TRBV7-7 and TRBJ2-1, with TRBD1 matching 9 bases. The CDR3 has 15 amino acids. From germline, CDR1 is SSHAT and CDR2 FNYEAQ (reference sequence). CDR3 DNA: TGTGCTAGCAGCCAACGGGACAGGGCTACAGATGAGCAGTTCTTC. Amino acids: CASSQRDRATDEQFF.